Below, one TCR beta chain is given with its context. Its target is unknown. The data originate from a study of cytomegalovirus exposure and HLA in healthy donors. Study outcomes and limitations: Three CMV-associated chains were confirmed in vitro to be specific for CMV antigens. Common viral pathogens seemed, in a later analysis, to connect with several of the most significant clusters.

Trimming cost V 6 bases and J 1 base, with 15 bases left between them. The V gene's germline CDR1 is MNHEY and CDR2 SVGAGI. This CDR3 is 15 amino acids long. Use of 60 Vbeta and 13 Jbeta primers characterized the PCR. TCRdb keeps only in-frame clones here, not all; method: immunoSEQ multiplex PCR. This table holds nearly 110,000 clones, around 79% found once. J is TRBJ1-1 and V is TRBV6-5; TRBD1 might be the D (6 bases). Sequencing used PBMCs. The source of this sequence is a man aged 55 to 70 in good health and CMV-seronegative. The CDR3 region is CASRLTGTSNTEAFF. The DNA for the CDR3 is TGTGCCAGCAGACTGACCGGGACATCGAACACTGAAGCTTTCTTT.